Listed here are 16 T cell receptor beta chains from one sample, sequenced in a study of spatial heterogeneity in lung cancer. The time point is: sample taken at primary tumor resection. In each case, whole RNA from tumor, nontumor lung or frozen PBMC was sequenced unsorted. TCRdb redid the calling of the 5' RACE reads with MiXCR, one entry per CDR3 protein. The sample comprises 45,000 to 65,000 distinct CDR3 sequences, approximately 7% of which are singletons, and roughly 3% rests with the top ten. The sample here was PBMCs, taken at surgery. The receptors were gathered from a female donor with early-stage non-small cell lung cancer.

At least ten counts were recorded for this clonotype. This CDR3 reads CASSSLGQGTNQPQHF. Written as DNA, the CDR3 is TGTGCCAGCAGTTCTCTGGGACAGGGTACTAATCAGCCCCAGCATTTT. The chain uses TRBV28 and TRBJ1-5; 9 nucleotides line up with TRBD1. The V and J ends lost 4 bases and 4 bases, in that order; junction bases with no gene match: 8. Germline V gene data show CDR1 as MDHEN and CDR2 as SYDVKM. This CDR3 spans 16 amino acids.

The chain carries TRBV5-1 and TRBJ1-1; 9 nucleotides agree with TRBD1. The length of the CDR3 is 14 residues. Trimming at V came to 0 bases and at J to 7 bases, leaving 4 bases not matched to a gene. Germline CDR1 SGHRS, CDR2 YFSETQ. The CDR3 coding sequence is TGCGCCAGCAGCTTGGACAGGGGGCTAGGTGAAGCTTTCTTT. Translating gives CASSLDRGLGEAFF.

This clonotype was counted only a few times. J is TRBJ2-3 and V is TRBV10-3; D unresolved. Looked up from germline, CDR1 is ENHRY and CDR2 is SYGVKD. The CDR3 contains 12 residues. Trimming took off 8 bases at V and 5 bases at J, with 11 bases between the two ends. DNA of the CDR3: TGTGCCATCGGTGCTACGGTAGATACGCAGTATTTT. It is translated as CAIGATVDTQYF.

The CDR3 region is CASSERQVSEQYF. CDR3 nucleotide sequence: TGTGCCAGCAGTGAACGACAGGTCTCCGAGCAGTACTTC. J is TRBJ2-7 and V is TRBV6-1; maybe TRBD1 (6 bases). V was cut by 2 bases and J by 6 bases, with 11 bases left in between. This CDR3 is 13 amino acids long. The germline V gene encodes CDR1 MNHNS and CDR2 SASEGT.

This clonotype came up many times. J is TRBJ1-1 and V is TRBV9; no definite D call. Trimming took off 4 bases at V and 5 bases at J, with 9 bases between the two ends. Germline values: CDR1 SGDLS, CDR2 YYNGEE. This CDR3 contains 12 residues. The CDR3 nucleotides are TGTGCCAGCAGCCGACAAGGGACTGAAGCTTTCTTT. This sequence encodes CASSRQGTEAFF.

This clonotype was counted many times. V gene TRBV12-3 or TRBV12-4 combines with J gene TRBJ2-1; maybe TRBD1 (5 bases). Trimming took 3 bases from V and 6 from J, leaving 12 bases between them. This CDR3 contains 14 residues. Here the CDR3 DNA reads TGTGCCAGCAGTTTTGTGCAACAGGTCAATGAGCAGTTCTTC. It translates to CASSFVQQVNEQFF.

This clonotype was seen a handful of times. This sequence joins TRBV29-1 and TRBJ2-1; TRBD2 matches at 7 bases. Germline CDR1 and CDR2: SQVTM and ANQGSEA. The CDR3 contains 12 residues. After removal of 4 bases from V and 5 bases from J, the junction contained 2 bases not matched to a gene. The CDR3, as DNA: TGCAGCGTTGCCAGCGGGAACAATGAGCAGTTCTTC. Translating gives CSVASGNNEQFF.

This clonotype was seen more than once but under ten times. The rearrangement uses TRBV28 and TRBJ1-6; the D gene is possibly TRBD1 (6 bases). The germline V gene encodes CDR1 MDHEN and CDR2 SYDVKM. This CDR3 is built from 16 residues. Trimming took 5 bases from V and 9 from J, leaving 20 bases between them. This CDR3 is CASSPRGQGWGSPLHF. The CDR3 DNA reads TGTGCCAGCAGTCCCAGGGGCCAGGGTTGGGGTTCACCCCTCCACTTT.

The table lists this clonotype with many counts. The CDR3 region is CSVVLHTTNEKLFF. The CDR3 coding sequence is TGCAGCGTTGTACTTCATACAACTAATGAAAAACTGTTTTTT. The chain employs TRBV29-1 and TRBJ1-4; no reliable D call. Germline assignment: CDR1 SQVTM and CDR2 ANQGSEA. The CDR3 totals 14 residues. Trimming pared 4 bases from V and 0 bases from J, leaving 9 bases between.

This clonotype was counted many times. The chain couples TRBV4-2 to TRBJ2-7, with D perhaps TRBD1 (5 bases). Germline CDR1 reads LGHNA; CDR2 reads YNFKEQ. The ends were cut back, 1 base at V and 3 bases at J, with 7 bases in the middle. The CDR3 contains 13 residues. The CDR3 reads CASSQGGRYEQYF. For the CDR3, the DNA is TGTGCCAGCAGCCAAGGGGGCCGCTACGAGCAGTACTTC.

This clonotype has ten or more counts. V gene TRBV6-2 or TRBV6-3 combines with J gene TRBJ2-7, with a possible D match to TRBD1 (6 bases). From germline, CDR1 is MNHEY and CDR2 SVGEGT. This CDR3 comprises 13 residues. Trimming shortened V by 8 bases and J by 4 bases, and 15 bases separated the two germline ends. Written as DNA, the CDR3 is TGTGCCAGCCGGGACACGCCGAATTACGAGCAGTACTTC. This gives the protein CASRDTPNYEQYF.

This clonotype is deemed medium-sized. The CDR3 bases are TGCAGCGTTGATAGCGGGGTAGCAGATACGCAGTATTTT. This gives the protein CSVDSGVADTQYF. This chain uses TRBV29-1 with TRBJ2-3, with TRBD2 matching 8 bases. The J segment lost 4 bases and the V segment lost 3 bases, leaving 3 bases of the junction unmatched. The CDR3 consists of 13 residues. Germline V lookup: CDR1 SQVTM, CDR2 ANQGSEA.

V usage is TRBV5-1 and J usage is TRBJ1-1, with D possibly matching TRBD1 (5 bases). The germline gives CDR1 SGHRS, CDR2 YFSETQ. Trimming stripped 4 bases from V and 6 bases from J, with 10 bases between. CDR3 length equals 12 residues. In DNA, the CDR3 is TGCGCCAGCAGCAAAGACAGTTCTGAAGCTTTCTTT. It codes for CASSKDSSEAFF. Drawing the rest from reference TRBV5-1 and TRBJ1-1, the complete variable domain is KAGVTQTPRYLIKTRGQQVTLSCSPISGHRSVSWYQQTPGQGLQFLFEYFSETQRNKGNFPGRFSGRQFSNSRSEMNVSTLELGDSALYLCASSKDSSEAFFGQGTRLTVV.

This sequence joins TRBV12-3 or TRBV12-4 and TRBJ2-5; 7 nucleotides line up with TRBD1. V trimming: 8 bases; J trimming: 0 bases; junction bases outside the gene matches: 6. The CDR3 is 14 residues long. CDR3 in DNA: TGTGCCAGCGTAAGGGACAGTAACCAAGAGACCCAGTACTTC. It encodes CASVRDSNQETQYF.

The sample holds many counts of this clonotype. V usage is TRBV7-7 and J usage is TRBJ2-5; no firm D call. V was trimmed by 0 bases and J by 7 bases, leaving 6 bases between them. CDR3 length equals 12 residues. Germline V lookup: CDR1 SSHAT, CDR2 FNYEAQ (reference sequence). CDR3 loop: CASSLADATQYF. The CDR3 nucleotides are TGTGCCAGCAGCTTAGCCGACGCGACCCAGTACTTC.

Many counts were recorded for this clonotype. The V gene is TRBV3-1, the J gene TRBJ1-5; TRBD1 agrees at 8 bases. Losses at the gene ends were 0 bases for V and 7 bases for J; bases not matched to a gene: 5. Germline V gene sequence: CDR1 LGHDT, CDR2 YNNKEL (reference sequence). The CDR3 has 15 amino acids. The CDR3 is CASSQDMAGGQPQHF. CDR3 sequence (DNA): TGTGCCAGCAGCCAAGATATGGCAGGGGGCCAGCCCCAGCATTTT.